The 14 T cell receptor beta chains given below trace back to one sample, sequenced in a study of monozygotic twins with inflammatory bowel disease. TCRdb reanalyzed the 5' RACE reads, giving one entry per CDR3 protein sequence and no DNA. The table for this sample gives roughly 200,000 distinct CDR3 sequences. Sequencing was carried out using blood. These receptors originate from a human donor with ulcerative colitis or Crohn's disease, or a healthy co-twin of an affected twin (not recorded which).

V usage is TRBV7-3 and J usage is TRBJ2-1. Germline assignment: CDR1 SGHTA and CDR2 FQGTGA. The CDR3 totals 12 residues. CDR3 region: CASSLGIEEQFF. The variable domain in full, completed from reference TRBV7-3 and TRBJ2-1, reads GAGVSQTPSNKVTEKGKYVELRCDPISGHTALYWYRQSLGQGPEFLIYFQGTGAADDSGLPNDRFFAVRPEGSVSTLKIQRTERGDSAVYLCASSLGIEEQFFGPGTRLTVL.

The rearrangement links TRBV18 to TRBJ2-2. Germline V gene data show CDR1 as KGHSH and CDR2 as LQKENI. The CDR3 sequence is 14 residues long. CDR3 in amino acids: CASSRLRETGELFF.

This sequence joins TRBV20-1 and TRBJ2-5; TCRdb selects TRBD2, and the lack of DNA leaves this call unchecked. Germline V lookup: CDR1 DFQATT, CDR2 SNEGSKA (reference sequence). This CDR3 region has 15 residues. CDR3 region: CSATRESGSVETQYF.

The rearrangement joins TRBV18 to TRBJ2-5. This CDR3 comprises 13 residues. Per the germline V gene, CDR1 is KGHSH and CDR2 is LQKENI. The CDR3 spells CASSPVYAETQYF.

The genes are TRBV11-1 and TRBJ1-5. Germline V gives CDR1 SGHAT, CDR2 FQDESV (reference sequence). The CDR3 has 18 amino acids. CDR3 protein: CASSPPPGSTAGNQPQHF.

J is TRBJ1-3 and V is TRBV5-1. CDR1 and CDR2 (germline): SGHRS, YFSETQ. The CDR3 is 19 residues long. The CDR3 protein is CASSLEPGQASNSGNTIYF.

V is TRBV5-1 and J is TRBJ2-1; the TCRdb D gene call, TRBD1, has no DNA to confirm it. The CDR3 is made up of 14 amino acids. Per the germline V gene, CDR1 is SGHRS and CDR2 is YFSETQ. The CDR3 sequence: CARNRGDEVNEQFF.

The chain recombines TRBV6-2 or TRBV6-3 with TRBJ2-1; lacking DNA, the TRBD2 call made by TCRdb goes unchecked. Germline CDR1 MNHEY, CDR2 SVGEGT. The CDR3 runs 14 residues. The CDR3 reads CASTTWGPVYEQFF.

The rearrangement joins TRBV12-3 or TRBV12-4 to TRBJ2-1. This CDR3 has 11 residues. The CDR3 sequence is CASSSYNEQFF.

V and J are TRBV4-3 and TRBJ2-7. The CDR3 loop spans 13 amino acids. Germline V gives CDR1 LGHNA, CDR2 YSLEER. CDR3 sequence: CASSQNDYYEQYF.

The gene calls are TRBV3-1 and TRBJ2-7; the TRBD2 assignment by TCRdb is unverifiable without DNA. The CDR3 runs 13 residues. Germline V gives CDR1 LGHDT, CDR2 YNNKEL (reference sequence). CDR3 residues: CASSPRLAYEQYF.

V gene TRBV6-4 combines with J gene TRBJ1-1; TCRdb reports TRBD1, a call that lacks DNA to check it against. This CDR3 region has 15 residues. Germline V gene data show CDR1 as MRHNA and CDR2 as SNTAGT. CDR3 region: CASSLGQGLGTEAFF.

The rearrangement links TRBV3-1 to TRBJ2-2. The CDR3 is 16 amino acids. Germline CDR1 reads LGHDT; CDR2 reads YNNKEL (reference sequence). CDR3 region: CASSQVVKTNTGELFF.

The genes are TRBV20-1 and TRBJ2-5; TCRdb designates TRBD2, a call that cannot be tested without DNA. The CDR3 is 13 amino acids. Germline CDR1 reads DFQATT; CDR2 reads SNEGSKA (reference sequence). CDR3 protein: CSAHGTSDGTQYF.